The rows below give T cell receptor beta chains drawn from one sample of a study of CD4 T cells in relation to SARS-CoV-2 and coronaviruses. The method was immunoSEQ multiplex PCR; TCRdb's version includes in-frame clones alone and lacks a portion of them. The repertoire holds some 21,000 clones, with just under 75% as singletons. For these TCRs, the target antigens are not known. Material for sequencing was CD4+ T cells from PBMCs, cultured in vitro. The receptor source for this set is a human donor in good health. The CDR3 runs from the conserved cysteine through the conserved F or W.

v_call: TRBV27
j_call: TRBJ2-3
cdr3_aa: CASTTFSGTDTQYF

v_call: TRBV4-1
j_call: TRBJ2-2
cdr3_aa: CASSQGTVYTGELFF

v_call: TRBV5-1
j_call: TRBJ2-1
cdr3_aa: CASSLFGTIDNEQFF

v_call: TRBV10-3
j_call: TRBJ1-2
cdr3_aa: CAISELGQGAVGYTF

v_call: TRBV6-2/TRBV6-3
j_call: TRBJ2-7
cdr3_aa: CASSILGSNEQYF

v_call: TRBV7-2
j_call: TRBJ2-7
cdr3_aa: CASSLRLDSYEQYF

v_call: TRBV19
j_call: TRBJ2-7
cdr3_aa: CASSPRAASEQYF

v_call: TRBV19
j_call: TRBJ2-6
cdr3_aa: CATTIWHSGANVLTF

v_call: TRBV11-3
j_call: TRBJ1-1
cdr3_aa: CASSPRGAPGEAFF

v_call: TRBV30
j_call: TRBJ1-1
cdr3_aa: CAWRLAGEAFF

v_call: TRBV21-1
j_call: TRBJ2-7
cdr3_aa: CASSTPGTGTYEQYF

v_call: TRBV9
j_call: TRBJ2-3
cdr3_aa: CASSVASSGTPDTQYF

v_call: TRBV6-4
j_call: TRBJ2-1
cdr3_aa: CASSDPAGAYNEQFF

v_call: TRBV7-9
j_call: TRBJ2-5
cdr3_aa: CASSHAGSLKETQYF

v_call: TRBV7-8
j_call: TRBJ1-5
cdr3_aa: CASSLGGHQSLGNQPQHF

v_call: TRBV4-3
j_call: TRBJ2-3
cdr3_aa: CASSPRGGDTQYF

v_call: TRBV7-2
j_call: TRBJ2-7
cdr3_aa: CASSLVSDTASYEQYF

v_call: TRBV29-1
j_call: TRBJ1-6
cdr3_aa: CSVNQGAGSPLHF

v_call: TRBV19
j_call: TRBJ1-6
cdr3_aa: CASSGQVEARGNSPLHF

v_call: TRBV7-2
j_call: TRBJ1-2
cdr3_aa: CASSPAPGGRDGYTF

v_call: TRBV28
j_call: TRBJ2-1
cdr3_aa: CASRRGLAGRYNEQFF

v_call: TRBV19
j_call: TRBJ2-3
cdr3_aa: CASSIGTGGTDTQYF

v_call: TRBV5-1
j_call: TRBJ2-1
cdr3_aa: CASSFFGGAGNEQFF

v_call: TRBV29-1
j_call: TRBJ2-2
cdr3_aa: CSVELPKYTGELFF

v_call: TRBV2
j_call: TRBJ1-1
cdr3_aa: CASMPGYTEAFF